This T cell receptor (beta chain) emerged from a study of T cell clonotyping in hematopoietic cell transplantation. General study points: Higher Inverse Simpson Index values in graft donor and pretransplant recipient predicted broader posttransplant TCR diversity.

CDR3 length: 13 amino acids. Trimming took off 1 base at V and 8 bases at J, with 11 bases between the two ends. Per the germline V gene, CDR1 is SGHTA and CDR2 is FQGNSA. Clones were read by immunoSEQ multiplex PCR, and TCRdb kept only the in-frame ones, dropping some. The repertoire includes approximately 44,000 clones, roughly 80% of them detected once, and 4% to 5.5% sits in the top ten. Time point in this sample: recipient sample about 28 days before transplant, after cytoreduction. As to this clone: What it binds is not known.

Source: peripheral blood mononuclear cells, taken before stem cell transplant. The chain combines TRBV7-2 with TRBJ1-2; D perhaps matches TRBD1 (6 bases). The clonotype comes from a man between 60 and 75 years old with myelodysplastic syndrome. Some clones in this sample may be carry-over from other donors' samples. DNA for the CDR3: TGTGCCAGCAGCTTAGACCAGGGGAGAGGCTACACCTTC. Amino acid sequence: CASSLDQGRGYTF.